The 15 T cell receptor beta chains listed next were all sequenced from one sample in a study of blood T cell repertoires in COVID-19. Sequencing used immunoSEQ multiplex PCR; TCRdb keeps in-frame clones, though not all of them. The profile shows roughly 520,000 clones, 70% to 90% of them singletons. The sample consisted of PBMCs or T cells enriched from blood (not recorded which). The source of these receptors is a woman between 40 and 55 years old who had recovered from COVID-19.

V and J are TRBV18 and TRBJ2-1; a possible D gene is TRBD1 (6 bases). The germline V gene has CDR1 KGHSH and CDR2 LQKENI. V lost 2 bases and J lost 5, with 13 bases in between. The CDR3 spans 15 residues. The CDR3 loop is CASSPNRVGDNEQFF. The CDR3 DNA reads TGTGCCAGCTCACCAAACAGGGTGGGAGACAATGAGCAGTTCTTC.

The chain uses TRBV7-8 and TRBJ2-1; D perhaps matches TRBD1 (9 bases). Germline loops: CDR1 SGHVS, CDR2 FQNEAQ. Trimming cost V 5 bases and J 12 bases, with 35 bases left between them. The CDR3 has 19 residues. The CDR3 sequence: CASSAQMLAGTRLGQGQFF. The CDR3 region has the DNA TGTGCCAGCAGCGCCCAGATGCTTGCCGGGACTAGGTTGGGACAGGGGCAGTTCTTC.

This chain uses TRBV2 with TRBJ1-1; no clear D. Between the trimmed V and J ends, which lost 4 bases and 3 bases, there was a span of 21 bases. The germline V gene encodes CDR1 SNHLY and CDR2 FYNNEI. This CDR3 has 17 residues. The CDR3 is CASSGLRYFMRDTEAFF. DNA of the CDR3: TGTGCCAGCAGTGGTCTCCGGTACTTTATGAGGGACACTGAAGCTTTCTTT.

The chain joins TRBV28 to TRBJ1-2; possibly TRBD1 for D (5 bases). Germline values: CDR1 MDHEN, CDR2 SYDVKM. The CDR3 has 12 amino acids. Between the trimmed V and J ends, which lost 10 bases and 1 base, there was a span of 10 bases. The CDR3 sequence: CANADSNYGYTF. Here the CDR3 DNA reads TGTGCCAACGCAGACAGTAACTATGGCTACACCTTC.

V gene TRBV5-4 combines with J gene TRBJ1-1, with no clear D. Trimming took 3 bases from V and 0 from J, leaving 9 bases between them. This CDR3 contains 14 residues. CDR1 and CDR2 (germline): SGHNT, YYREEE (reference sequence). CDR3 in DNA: TGTGCCAGCAGCTCGACTGCTATGAACACTGAAGCTTTCTTT. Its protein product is CASSSTAMNTEAFF.

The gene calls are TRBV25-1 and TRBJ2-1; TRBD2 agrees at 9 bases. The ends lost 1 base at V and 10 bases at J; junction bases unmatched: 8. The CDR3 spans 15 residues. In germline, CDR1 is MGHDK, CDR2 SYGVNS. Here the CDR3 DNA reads TGTGCCAGCAGTGAATCGGGAGCGGGAGGCAGGGAGCAGTTCTTC. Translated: CASSESGAGGREQFF.

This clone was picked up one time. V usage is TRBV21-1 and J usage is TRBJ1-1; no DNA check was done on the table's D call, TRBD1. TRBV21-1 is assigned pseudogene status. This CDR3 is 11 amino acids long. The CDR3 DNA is TGTGCCAGCAGCATGCAGGCTGAAGCTTTCTTT. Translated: CASSMQAEAFF.

CDR3 in amino acids: CASKDRRSEAFF. The CDR3 DNA reads as TGTGCCAGCAAGGACAGGAGGTCTGAAGCTTTCTTT. V usage is TRBV2 and J usage is TRBJ1-1, with 7 bases aligning to TRBD1. This CDR3 has 12 amino acids. Germline lookup yields CDR1 SNHLY and CDR2 FYNNEI. V trimming: 7 bases; J trimming: 6 bases; junction bases outside the gene matches: 5.

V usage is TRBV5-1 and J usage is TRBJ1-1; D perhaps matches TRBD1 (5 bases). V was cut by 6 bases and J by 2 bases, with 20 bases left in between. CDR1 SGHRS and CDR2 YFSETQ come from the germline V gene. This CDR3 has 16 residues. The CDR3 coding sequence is TGCGCCAGCACACACCTCGGCGGGACCTCTAACACTGAAGCTTTCTTT. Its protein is CASTHLGGTSNTEAFF.

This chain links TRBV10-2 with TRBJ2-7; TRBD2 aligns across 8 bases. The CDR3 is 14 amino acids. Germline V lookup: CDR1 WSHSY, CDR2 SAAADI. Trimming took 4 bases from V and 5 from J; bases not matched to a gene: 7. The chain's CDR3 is CASSVREARDEQYF. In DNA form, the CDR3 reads TGCGCCAGCAGTGTGCGGGAGGCAAGGGACGAGCAGTACTTC.

The CDR3 spells CASSAGTGPSTDTQYF. For the CDR3, the DNA is TGTGCCAGCAGCGCCGGGACAGGGCCTAGCACAGATACGCAGTATTTT. The V call is TRBV9, the J call TRBJ2-3, with TRBD1 identical over 9 bases. The CDR3 is 16 amino acids. The J segment lost 0 bases and the V segment lost 3 bases, leaving 5 bases of the junction unmatched. The germline CDR1 and CDR2 sequences are SGDLS and YYNGEE.

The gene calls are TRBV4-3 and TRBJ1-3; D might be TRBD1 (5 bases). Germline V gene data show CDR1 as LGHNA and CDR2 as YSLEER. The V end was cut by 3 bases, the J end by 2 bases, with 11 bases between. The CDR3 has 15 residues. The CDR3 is CASSQQQVPGNTIYF. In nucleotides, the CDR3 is TGCGCCAGCAGCCAGCAACAGGTTCCTGGAAACACCATATATTTT.

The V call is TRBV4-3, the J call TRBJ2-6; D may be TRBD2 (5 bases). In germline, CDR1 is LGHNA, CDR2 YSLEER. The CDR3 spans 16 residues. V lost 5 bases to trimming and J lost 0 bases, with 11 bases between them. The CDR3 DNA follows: TGCGCCAGCAGCTTCGGACTGAACTCTGGGGCCAACGTCCTGACTTTC. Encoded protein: CASSFGLNSGANVLTF.

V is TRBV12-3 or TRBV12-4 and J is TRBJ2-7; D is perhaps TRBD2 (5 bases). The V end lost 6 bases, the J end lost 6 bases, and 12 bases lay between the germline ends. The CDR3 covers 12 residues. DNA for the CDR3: TGTGCCAGCAGCCCTAGCCCGGTCGAGCAGTACTTC. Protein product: CASSPSPVEQYF.

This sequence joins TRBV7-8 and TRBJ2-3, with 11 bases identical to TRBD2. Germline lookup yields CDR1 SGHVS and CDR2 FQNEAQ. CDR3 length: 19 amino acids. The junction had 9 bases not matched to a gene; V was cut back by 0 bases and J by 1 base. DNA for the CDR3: TGTGCCAGCAGCTTAGCCCCGGGACTAGCGGAAACGCGCACAGATACGCAGTATTTT. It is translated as CASSLAPGLAETRTDTQYF.